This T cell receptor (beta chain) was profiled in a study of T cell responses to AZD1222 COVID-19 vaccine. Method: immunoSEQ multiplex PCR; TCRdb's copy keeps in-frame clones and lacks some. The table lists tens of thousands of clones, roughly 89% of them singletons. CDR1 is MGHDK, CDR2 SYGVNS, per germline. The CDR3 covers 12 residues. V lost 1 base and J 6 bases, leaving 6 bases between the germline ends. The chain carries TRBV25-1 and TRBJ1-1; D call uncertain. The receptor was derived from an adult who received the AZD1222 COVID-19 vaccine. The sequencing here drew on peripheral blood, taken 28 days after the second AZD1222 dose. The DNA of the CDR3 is TGTGCCAGCAGTGAATTGGGAGCTGAAGCTTTCTTT. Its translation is CASSELGAEAFF.